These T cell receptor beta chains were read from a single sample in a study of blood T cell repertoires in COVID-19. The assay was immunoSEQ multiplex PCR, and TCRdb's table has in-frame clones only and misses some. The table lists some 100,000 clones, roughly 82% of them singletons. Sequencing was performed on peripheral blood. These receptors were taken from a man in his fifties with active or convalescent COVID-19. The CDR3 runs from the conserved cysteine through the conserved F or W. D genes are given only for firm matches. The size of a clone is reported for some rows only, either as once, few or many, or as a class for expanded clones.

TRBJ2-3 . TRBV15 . TGTGCCACCAGCAGAGATTCGGGGGAGGATACGCAGTATTTT CATSRDSGEDTQYF
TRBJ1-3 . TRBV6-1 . TGTGCCAGCAGTGAAGCGGGGGGAATCTCTGGAAACACCATATATTTT CASSEAGGISGNTIYF
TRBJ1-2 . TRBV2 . TGTGCCAGCAGTGCGGACAACTACTATGGCTACACCTTC CASSADNYYGYTF
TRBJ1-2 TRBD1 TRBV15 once TGTGCCACCAGCCGGGGGACAGGAAACCCTAACTATGGCTACACCTTC CATSRGTGNPNYGYTF
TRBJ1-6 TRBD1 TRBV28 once TGTGCCAGCAGTTTATCGGGGACAGAGAATTCACCCCTCCACTTT CASSLSGTENSPLHF
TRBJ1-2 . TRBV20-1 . TGCAGTGCAAACGGAGGCTATGGCTACACCTTC CSANGGYGYTF
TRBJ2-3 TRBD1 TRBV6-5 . TGTGCCAGCAGGGTTGGACAGGGGGCGCAGTATTTT CASRVGQGAQYF
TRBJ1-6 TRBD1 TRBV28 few TGTGCCAGCAGTTTCCTTGACAGGGGGTGGTCTAATTCACCCCTCCACTTT CASSFLDRGWSNSPLHF
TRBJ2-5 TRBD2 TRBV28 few TGTGCCAGCAGGCCGGGGGCGGGGGGGCAAGAGACCCAGTACTTC CASRPGAGGQETQYF
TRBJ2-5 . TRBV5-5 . TGTGCCAGCAGCTTAGGACAGCTTGGGGAGACCCAGTACTTC CASSLGQLGETQYF
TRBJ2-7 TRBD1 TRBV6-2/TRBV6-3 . TGTGCCAGCAGTTACTCGAACAGGGGTCACGAGCAGTACTTC CASSYSNRGHEQYF
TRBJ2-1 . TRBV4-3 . TGCGCCAGCAGCCAAGATATTGCGGGGAGCTCCTACAATGAGCAGTTCTTC CASSQDIAGSSYNEQFF
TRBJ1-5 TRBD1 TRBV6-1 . TGTGCCAGCAGTGGAATCGGGACAGGGGGGCATCAGCCCCAGCATTTT CASSGIGTGGHQPQHF
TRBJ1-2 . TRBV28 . TGTGCCAGCAGTTTGAGAACCTATGGCTACACCTTC CASSLRTYGYTF
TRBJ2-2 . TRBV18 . TGTGCCAGCTCAAAGGCACTAGAAGTAAACACCGGGGAGCTGTTTTTT CASSKALEVNTGELFF
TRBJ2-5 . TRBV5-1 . TGCGCCAGCAGCTTAGGAGGGGGGGCCGCATCTCAGACCCAGTACTTC CASSLGGGAASQTQYF
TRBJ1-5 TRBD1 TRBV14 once TGTGCCAGCAGCCAAGCCGGGACAGGTCATAGCAATCAGCCCCAGCATTTT CASSQAGTGHSNQPQHF
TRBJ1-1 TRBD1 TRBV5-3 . TGTGCCAGAAGCCCACCCACAGGGGGCTACACTGAAGCTTTCTTT CARSPPTGGYTEAFF
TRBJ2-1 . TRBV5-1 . TGCGCCAGCAGCGGAGGCAAAGTAGGCGATGAGCAGTTCTTC CASSGGKVGDEQFF
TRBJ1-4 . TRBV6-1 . TGTGCCAGCAGTGAAATGTTAGGACAACCTAATGAAAAACTGTTTTTT CASSEMLGQPNEKLFF
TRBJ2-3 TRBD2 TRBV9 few TGTGCCAGCAGCGTTGGCCGCCGACTAGCGGGCACAGATACGCAGTATTTT CASSVGRRLAGTDTQYF
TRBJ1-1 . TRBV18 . TGTGCCAGCTCACCACGAGGGGGGGGCACTGAAGCTTTCTTT CASSPRGGGTEAFF
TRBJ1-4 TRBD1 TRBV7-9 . TGTGCCAGCAGCCCTCGGGAGGGGGCGCGGAGTGAAAAACTGTTTTTT CASSPREGARSEKLFF
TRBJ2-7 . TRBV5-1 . TGCGCCAGCAGCCCGGGACTCGCGAGCTCCTACGAGCAGTACTTC CASSPGLASSYEQYF
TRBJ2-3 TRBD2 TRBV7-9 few TGTGCCAGCAGCTTAGTTGCGGGGGGGCCAGATACGCAGTATTTT CASSLVAGGPDTQYF
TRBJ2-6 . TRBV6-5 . TGTGCCAGCAGTTCCGCGACAGCCTCTGGGGCCAACGTCCTGACTTTC CASSSATASGANVLTF
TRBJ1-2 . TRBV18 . TGTGCCAGCTCACCACCTGGGGGCGGAGGCTATGGCTACACCTTC CASSPPGGGGYGYTF
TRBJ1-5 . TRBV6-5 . TGTGCCAGCAGCGACCGTCCCGGAGGGGATCAGCCCCAGCATTTT CASSDRPGGDQPQHF
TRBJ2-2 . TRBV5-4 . TGTGCCAGCAGCGACGGGGGGCCGAATACCGGGGAGCTGTTTTTT CASSDGGPNTGELFF
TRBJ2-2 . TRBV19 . TGTGCCAGTAGTATGGGCAGGGAAAGGGACACCGGGGAGCTGTTTTTT CASSMGRERDTGELFF
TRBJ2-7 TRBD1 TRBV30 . TGTGCCTGGAGTGTCGGACAGGGGGACGAGCAGTACTTC CAWSVGQGDEQYF
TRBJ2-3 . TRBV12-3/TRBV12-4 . TGTGCCAGCAGGCTAGCGTCCGAGGGGCAGTATTTT CASRLASEGQYF
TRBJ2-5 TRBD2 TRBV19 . TGTGCCAGTAGTATTAGCGGGGAAGAGACCCAGTACTTC CASSISGEETQYF
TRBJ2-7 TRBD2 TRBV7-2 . TGTGCCAGCAGCTTAGGGGGGGGACTCTCCTACGAGCAGTACTTC CASSLGGGLSYEQYF
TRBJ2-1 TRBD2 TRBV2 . TGTGCCACCCGCGGGGGGAAGGGAGAGCAGTTCTTC CATRGGKGEQFF
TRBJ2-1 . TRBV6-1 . TGTGCCAGCAGTGAAACGAGGTCGGGCAATGAGCAGTTCTTC CASSETRSGNEQFF
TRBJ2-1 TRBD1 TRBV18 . TGTGCCAGCTCACCGGGACAGCTTCACAATGAGCAGTTCTTC CASSPGQLHNEQFF
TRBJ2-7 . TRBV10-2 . TGCGCCAGCAGTGCCGCAGGATCGTGGGAGCAGTACTTC CASSAAGSWEQYF
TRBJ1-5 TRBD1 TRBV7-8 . TGTGCCAGCAGCCCTTACCGGGACAGAAATAATCAGCCCCAGCATTTT CASSPYRDRNNQPQHF
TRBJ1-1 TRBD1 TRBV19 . TGTGCCAGTGTCGCACGTCGACAGGGGTATCACACTGAAGCTTTCTTT CASVARRQGYHTEAFF
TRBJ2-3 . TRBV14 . TGTGCCAGCAGCCAAGCCAGGAGATGGGGGGTAGCGCAGTATTTT CASSQARRWGVAQYF
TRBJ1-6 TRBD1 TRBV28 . TGTGCCAGCAGTTCCCCCGGACAGGGAACCGGATCACCCCTCCACTTT CASSSPGQGTGSPLHF
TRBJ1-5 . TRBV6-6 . TGTGCCAGCAGTTACTCATCGGCCAGGGGTGATCAGCCCCAGCATTTT CASSYSSARGDQPQHF
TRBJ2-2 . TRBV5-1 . TGCGCCAGCAGCTTGCACACCGGGGGCACCGGGGAGCTGTTTTTT CASSLHTGGTGELFF
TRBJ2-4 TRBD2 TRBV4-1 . TGCGCCAGCAGCCAAGTACTAGCGGGGGAGGGGGCCAAAAACATTCAGTACTTC CASSQVLAGEGAKNIQYF
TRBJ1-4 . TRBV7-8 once TGTGCCAGCAGAAAAGGGGCCACAACTAATGAAAAACTGTTTTTT CASRKGATTNEKLFF
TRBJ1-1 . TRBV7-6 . TGTGCCAGCAGCTTAGGGGCGGGCCGCATGACTGAAGCTTTCTTT CASSLGAGRMTEAFF
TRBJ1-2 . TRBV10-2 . TGCGCCAGCAGGGGAAGGACACCCCTCCAAGGTTATGGCTACACCTTC CASRGRTPLQGYGYTF
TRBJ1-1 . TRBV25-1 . TGTGCCAGCAGTGAAGCGGGGCAGGCGTGGGTCTTT CASSEAGQAWVF
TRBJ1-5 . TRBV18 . TGTGCCAGCTCACTCCAGCGGGGCCTGGAGCAGCCCCAGCATTTT CASSLQRGLEQPQHF
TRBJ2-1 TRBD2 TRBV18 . TGTGCCAGCTCGCTTAGCGGGGGGGTCCCCTACAATGAGCAGTTCTTC CASSLSGGVPYNEQFF
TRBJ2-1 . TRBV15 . TGTGCCACCACCTGGGGGGGGCCCAATGAGCAGTTCTTC CATTWGGPNEQFF
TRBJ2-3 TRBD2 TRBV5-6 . TGTGCCAGCAGAACCTCTAGCGGGGGCTCACAGTATTTT CASRTSSGGSQYF
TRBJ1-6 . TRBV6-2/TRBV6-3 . TGTGCCAGCAGTTACCATCCGGAACAGAGTACACCCCTCCACTTT CASSYHPEQSTPLHF
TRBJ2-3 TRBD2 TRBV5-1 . TGCGCCAGCAGCTTGGGAGCGGGGGACCCCTTCACAGATACGCAGTATTTT CASSLGAGDPFTDTQYF
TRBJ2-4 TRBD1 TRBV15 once TGTGCCACCAGCAGAGCGGGACAGGGGTTTGACATTCAGTACTTC CATSRAGQGFDIQYF
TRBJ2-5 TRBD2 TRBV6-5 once TGTGCCAGCAGTTACTCGGCGGGGGGGCGAGAGACCCAGTACTTC CASSYSAGGRETQYF
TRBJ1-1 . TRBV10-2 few TGCGCCAGCAGGGAGACAGTTGTGAACACTGAAGCTTTCTTT CASRETVVNTEAFF